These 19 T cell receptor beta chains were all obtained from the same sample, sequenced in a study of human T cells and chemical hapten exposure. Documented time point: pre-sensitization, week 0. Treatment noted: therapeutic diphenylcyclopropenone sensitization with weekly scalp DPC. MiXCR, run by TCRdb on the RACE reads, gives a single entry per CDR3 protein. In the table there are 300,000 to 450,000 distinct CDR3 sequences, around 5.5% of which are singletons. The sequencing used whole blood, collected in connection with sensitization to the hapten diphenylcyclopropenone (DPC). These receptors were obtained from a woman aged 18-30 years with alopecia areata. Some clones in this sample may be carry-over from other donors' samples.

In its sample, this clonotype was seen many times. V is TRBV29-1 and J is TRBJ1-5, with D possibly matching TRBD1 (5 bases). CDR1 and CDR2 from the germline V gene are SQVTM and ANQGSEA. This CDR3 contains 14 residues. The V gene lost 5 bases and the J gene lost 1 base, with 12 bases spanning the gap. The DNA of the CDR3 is TGCAGCGTTTCTGGGGCTCGGAGCAATCAGCCCCAGCATTTT. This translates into CSVSGARSNQPQHF.

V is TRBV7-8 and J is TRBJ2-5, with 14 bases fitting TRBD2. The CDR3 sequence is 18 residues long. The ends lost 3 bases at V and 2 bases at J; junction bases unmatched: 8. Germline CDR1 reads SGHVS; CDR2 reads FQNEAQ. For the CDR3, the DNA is TGTGCCAGCAGCTTCGCCGGGACTAGCGGGGGAATTCAAGAGACCCAGTACTTC. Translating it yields CASSFAGTSGGIQETQYF.

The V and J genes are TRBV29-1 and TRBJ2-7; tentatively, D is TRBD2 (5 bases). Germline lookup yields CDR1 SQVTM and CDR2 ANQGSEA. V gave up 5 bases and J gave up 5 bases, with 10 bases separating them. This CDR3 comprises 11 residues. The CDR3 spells CSVYGRDEQYF. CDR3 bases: TGCAGCGTTTACGGGCGGGACGAGCAGTACTTC.

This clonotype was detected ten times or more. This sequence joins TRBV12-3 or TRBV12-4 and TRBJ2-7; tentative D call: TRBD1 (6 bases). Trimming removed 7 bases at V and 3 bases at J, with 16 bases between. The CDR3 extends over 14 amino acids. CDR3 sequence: CASNSGAPHYEQYF. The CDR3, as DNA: TGTGCCAGCAACTCAGGGGCGCCCCACTACGAGCAGTACTTC.

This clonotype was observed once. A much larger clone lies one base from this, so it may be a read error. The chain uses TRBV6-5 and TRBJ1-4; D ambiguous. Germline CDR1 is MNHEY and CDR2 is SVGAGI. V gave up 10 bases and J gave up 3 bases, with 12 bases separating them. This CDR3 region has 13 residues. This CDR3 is CANSGVANEKLFF. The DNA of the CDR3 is TGTGCCAACTCTGGAGTAGCTAATGAAAAACTGTTTTTT.

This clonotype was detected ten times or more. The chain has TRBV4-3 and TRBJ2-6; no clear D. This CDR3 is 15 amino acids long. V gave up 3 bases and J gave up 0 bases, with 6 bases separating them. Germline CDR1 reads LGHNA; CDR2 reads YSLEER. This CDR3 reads CASSQSSSGANVLTF. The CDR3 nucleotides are TGCGCCAGCAGCCAGAGTAGCTCTGGGGCCAACGTCCTGACTTTC.

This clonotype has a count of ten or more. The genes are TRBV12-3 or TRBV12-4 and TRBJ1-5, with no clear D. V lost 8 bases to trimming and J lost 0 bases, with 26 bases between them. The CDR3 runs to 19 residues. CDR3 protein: CASSFSGVVGRYSNQPQHF. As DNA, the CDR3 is TGTGCCAGCTCCTTTAGTGGGGTTGTGGGCCGATATAGCAATCAGCCCCAGCATTTT.

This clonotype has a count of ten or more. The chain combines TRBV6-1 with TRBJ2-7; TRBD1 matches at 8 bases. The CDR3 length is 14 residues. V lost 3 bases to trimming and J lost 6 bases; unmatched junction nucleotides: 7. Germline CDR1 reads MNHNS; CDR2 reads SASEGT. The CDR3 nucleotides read TGTGCCAGCAGTGATGGACAGGGAAGAACCGAGCAGTACTTC. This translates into CASSDGQGRTEQYF.

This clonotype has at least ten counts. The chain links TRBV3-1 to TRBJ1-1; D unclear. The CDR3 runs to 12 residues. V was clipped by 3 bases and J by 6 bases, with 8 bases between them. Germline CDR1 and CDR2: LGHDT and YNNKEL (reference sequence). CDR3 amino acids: CASSHHSAEAFF. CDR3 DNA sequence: TGTGCCAGCAGCCACCACAGCGCTGAAGCTTTCTTT. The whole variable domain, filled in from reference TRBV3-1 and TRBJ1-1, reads DTAVSQTPKYLVTQMGNDKSIKCEQNLGHDTMYWYKQDSKKFLKIMFSYNNKELIINETVPNRFSPKSPDKAHLNLHINSLELGDSAVYFCASSHHSAEAFFGQGTRLTVV.

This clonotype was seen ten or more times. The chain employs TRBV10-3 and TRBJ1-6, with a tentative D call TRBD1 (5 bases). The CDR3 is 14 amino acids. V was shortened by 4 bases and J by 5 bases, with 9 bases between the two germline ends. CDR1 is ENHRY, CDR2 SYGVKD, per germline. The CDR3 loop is CAISVGTDNSPLHF. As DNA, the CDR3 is TGTGCCATCAGTGTCGGGACGGATAATTCACCCCTCCACTTT.

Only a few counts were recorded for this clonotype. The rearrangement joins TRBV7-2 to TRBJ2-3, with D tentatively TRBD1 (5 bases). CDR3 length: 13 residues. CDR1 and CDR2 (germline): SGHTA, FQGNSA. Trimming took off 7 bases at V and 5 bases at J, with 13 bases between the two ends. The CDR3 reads CASTPPGRDTQYF. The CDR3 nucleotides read TGTGCCAGCACCCCTCCAGGGCGAGATACGCAGTATTTT.

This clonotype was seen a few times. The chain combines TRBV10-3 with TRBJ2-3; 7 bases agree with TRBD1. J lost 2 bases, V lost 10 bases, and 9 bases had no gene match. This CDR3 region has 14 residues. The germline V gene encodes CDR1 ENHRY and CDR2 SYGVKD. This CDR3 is CATGDSSNTDTQYF. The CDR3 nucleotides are TGTGCCACCGGGGACAGTTCCAACACAGATACGCAGTATTTT.

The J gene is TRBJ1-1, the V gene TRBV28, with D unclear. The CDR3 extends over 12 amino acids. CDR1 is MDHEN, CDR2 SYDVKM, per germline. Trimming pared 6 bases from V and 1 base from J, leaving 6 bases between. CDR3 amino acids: CASRTPNTEAFF. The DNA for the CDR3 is TGTGCCAGCAGGACACCGAACACTGAAGCTTTCTTT.

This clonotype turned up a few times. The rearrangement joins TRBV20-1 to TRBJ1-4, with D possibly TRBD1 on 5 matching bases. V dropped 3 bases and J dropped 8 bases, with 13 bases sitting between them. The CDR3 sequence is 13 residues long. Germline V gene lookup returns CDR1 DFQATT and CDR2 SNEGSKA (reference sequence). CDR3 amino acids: CSASREDEEKLFF. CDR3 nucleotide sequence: TGCAGTGCTAGCAGGGAGGATGAAGAAAAACTGTTTTTT.

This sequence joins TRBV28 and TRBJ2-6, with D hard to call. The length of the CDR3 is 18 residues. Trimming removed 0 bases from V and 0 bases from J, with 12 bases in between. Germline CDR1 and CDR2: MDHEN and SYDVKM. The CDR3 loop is CASSLWGSPFSGANVLTF. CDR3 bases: TGTGCCAGCAGTTTATGGGGCAGCCCTTTCTCTGGGGCCAACGTCCTGACTTTC.

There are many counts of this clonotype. Here the CDR3 reads CASSLGTTDTQYF. The CDR3 DNA sequence: TGTGCCAGCAGCTTAGGGACCACAGATACGCAGTATTTT. The V and J genes are TRBV7-9 and TRBJ2-3; D is uncertain. V was clipped by 1 base and J by 2 bases, with 4 bases between them. Germline assignment: CDR1 SEHNR and CDR2 FQNEAQ (reference sequence). The CDR3 consists of 13 residues.

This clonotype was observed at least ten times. The CDR3 DNA reads TGTGCCAGTAGTGGGTACTCTGGGGCCAACGTCCTGACTTTC. It specifies CASSGYSGANVLTF. The chain recombines TRBV19 with TRBJ2-6; no definite D call. This CDR3 spans 14 amino acids. The germline CDR1 and CDR2 sequences are LNHDA and SQIVND (reference sequence). V gave up 5 bases and J gave up 0 bases, with 5 bases separating them.

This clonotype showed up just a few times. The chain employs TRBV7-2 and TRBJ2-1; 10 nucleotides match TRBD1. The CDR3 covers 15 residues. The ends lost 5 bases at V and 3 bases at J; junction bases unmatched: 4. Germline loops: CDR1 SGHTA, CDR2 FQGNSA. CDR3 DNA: TGTGCCAGCAGCCCGGGACAGGGGCTCTACAATGAGCAGTTCTTC. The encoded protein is CASSPGQGLYNEQFF.

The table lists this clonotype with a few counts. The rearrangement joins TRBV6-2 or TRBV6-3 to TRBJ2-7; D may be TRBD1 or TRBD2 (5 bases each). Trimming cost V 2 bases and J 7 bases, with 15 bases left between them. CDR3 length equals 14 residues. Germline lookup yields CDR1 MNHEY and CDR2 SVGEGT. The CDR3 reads CASSYLGTLGEQYF. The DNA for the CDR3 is TGTGCCAGCAGTTACCTCGGGACCCTCGGGGAGCAGTACTTC.